Each of the 21 T cell receptor beta chains below was sequenced from the same sample in a study of human T cells and chemical hapten exposure (dated by TCRdb to about 2021). The sample's time point, from its label and the paper: patch test 1, 2 weeks after DPC sensitization. Sample treatment or condition, as interpreted from the label and publication: therapeutic diphenylcyclopropenone sensitization with weekly scalp DPC. The receptor library was made with RACE. The data were produced on a NextSeq 500. Starting from the raw public reads, TCRdb applied fastp trimming at Q25, assembled clones with MiXCR and retained in-frame beta chains. Identical CDR3 protein sequences are pooled into one entry, listed with their most common genes and DNA. The sample table records around 380,000 distinct CDR3 sequences; approximately 5% of these occur just once. The ten largest account for under 2.5% of the sample.

Sequences were derived from whole blood, sampled in connection with sensitization to the hapten diphenylcyclopropenone (DPC). The receptors originated from a woman aged 50 to 65 with alopecia areata. Some clones in this sample may be carry-over from other donors' samples.

There are many counts of this clonotype. The genes are TRBV13 and TRBJ2-7; maybe TRBD2 (6 bases). The ends were cut back, 6 bases at V and 2 bases at J, with 8 bases in the middle. From germline, CDR1 is PRHDT and CDR2 FYEKMQ (reference sequence). The CDR3 has 12 amino acids. CDR3 loop: CASRGLTYEQYF. The CDR3 nucleotides read TGTGCCAGCAGGGGACTCACCTACGAGCAGTACTTC.

As to this clonotype: The junction and the germline gene differ at one end; a read error may be behind it. V gene TRBV7-6 combines with J gene TRBJ2-3; TRBD2 agrees at 8 bases. Germline V gene data show CDR1 as SGHVS and CDR2 as FNYEAQ. The CDR3 contains 15 residues. CDR3 loop: CASSLLTSGTDTQNF. In DNA, the CDR3 is TGTGCCAGCAGCTTACTCACTAGCGGCACAGATACGCAGAATTTT.

The genes are TRBV12-3 or TRBV12-4 and TRBJ1-1, with 9 bases identical to TRBD1. The CDR3 has 14 amino acids. The J segment lost 4 bases and the V segment lost 9 bases, leaving 9 bases of the junction unmatched. The CDR3 loop is CASSRTGEVTEAFF. The CDR3 nucleotides are TGTGCCAGTTCCCGGACAGGGGAGGTCACTGAAGCTTTCTTT.

This clonotype has a count of ten or more. This chain links TRBV6-5 with TRBJ2-1, with no clear D. Germline values: CDR1 MNHEY, CDR2 SVGAGI. Trimming shortened V by 5 bases and J by 3 bases, and 8 bases separated the two germline ends. The CDR3 has 13 residues. CDR3 protein: CASSETIYNEQFF. The DNA for the CDR3 is TGTGCCAGCAGTGAGACGATCTACAATGAGCAGTTCTTC.

This clonotype was detected ten times or more. The chain combines TRBV2 with TRBJ2-7; 10 nucleotides align to TRBD2. CDR1 is SNHLY and CDR2 is FYNNEI in the germline V gene. The CDR3 consists of 15 residues. V trimming: 8 bases; J trimming: 6 bases; junction bases outside the gene matches: 13. Written as DNA, the CDR3 is TGTGCCAGCTTGCCCTTAGGGCTAGCGGGGGTCGAGCAGTACTTC. Protein: CASLPLGLAGVEQYF.

This chain connects TRBV10-3 to TRBJ1-3; weak D call: TRBD1 (5 bases). Germline assignment: CDR1 ENHRY and CDR2 SYGVKD. Deletions cut 9 bases from V and 0 bases from J, with 9 bases between. The CDR3 loop spans 13 amino acids. This chain's CDR3 is CAIQVNSGNTIYF. CDR3 nucleotides: TGTGCCATACAGGTCAACTCTGGAAACACCATATATTTT.

In this sample, this clonotype turned up many times. This chain connects TRBV12-5 to TRBJ2-3; 13 bases map to TRBD2. V shed 2 bases, J shed 2 bases, and the junction held 4 bases outside the gene matches. Germline V gives CDR1 LGHNT, CDR2 FRNRAP. The CDR3 has 17 residues. The chain's CDR3 is CASGLTSGGASTDTQYF. The DNA for the CDR3 is TGTGCTAGTGGTTTGACTAGCGGGGGGGCTTCCACAGATACGCAGTATTTT.

In its sample, this clonotype was seen a few times. The J gene is TRBJ2-5, the V gene TRBV29-1; perhaps TRBD2 as D (5 bases). Trimming removed 4 bases at V and 4 bases at J, with 19 bases between. CDR3 length: 15 residues. Germline CDR1 and CDR2: SQVTM and ANQGSEA. The CDR3 spells CSVARNPGIGETQYF. CDR3 nucleotides: TGCAGCGTTGCCCGAAACCCGGGAATAGGAGAGACCCAGTACTTC.

This clonotype was recorded a few times. CDR3 DNA: TGCAGCGTTGAGTTAATCGGAAGGCAAGAGACCCAGTACTTC. It specifies CSVELIGRQETQYF. V is TRBV29-1 and J is TRBJ2-5; D gene uncertain. Germline V CDR1 and CDR2: SQVTM, ANQGSEA. Trimming cost V 3 bases and J 2 bases, with 13 bases left between them. The CDR3 covers 14 residues. The complete variable domain, with remaining parts taken from reference TRBV29-1 and TRBJ2-5, reads SAVISQKPSRDICQRGTSLTIQCQVDSQVTMMFWYRQQPGQSLTLIATANQGSEATYESGFVIDKFPISRPNLTFSTLTVSNMSPEDSSIYLCSVELIGRQETQYFGPGTRLLVL.

Concerning this clonotype: Sequence at one end of the junction differs from germline and may be a read error. V gene TRBV9 combines with J gene TRBJ1-5; D remains ambiguous. The germline gives CDR1 SGDLS, CDR2 YYNGEE. The CDR3 loop spans 15 amino acids. CDR3 nucleotides: TGTGCCAGCAGCGTAGAAGGAGAGGGCAATCAGCCACAGCATTTT. Its translation: CASSVEGEGNQPQHF.

This clonotype appeared a few times. The chain links TRBV6-4 to TRBJ1-6; TRBD1 might be the D (5 bases). The length of the CDR3 is 15 residues. Germline CDR1 reads MRHNA; CDR2 reads SNTAGT. Trimming cost V 0 bases and J 3 bases, with 6 bases left between them. CDR3 protein: CASSDSGGYNSPLHF. The CDR3 nucleotides read TGTGCCAGCAGTGACTCGGGGGGCTATAATTCACCCCTCCACTTT.

This clonotype has ten or more counts. The rearrangement joins TRBV2 to TRBJ1-1, with a possible D match to TRBD1 (5 bases). The germline gives CDR1 SNHLY, CDR2 FYNNEI. Trimming removed 0 bases from V and 6 bases from J, with 8 bases in between. The CDR3 consists of 13 residues. CDR3 coding DNA: TGTGCCAGCAGTGAAGCGCGGGGCTCTGAAGCTTTCTTT. This codes for CASSEARGSEAFF. The whole variable domain, filled in from reference TRBV2 and TRBJ1-1, reads EPEVTQTPSHQVTQMGQEVILRCVPISNHLYFYWYRQILGQKVEFLVSFYNNEISEKSEIFDDQFSVERPDGSNFTLKIRSTKLEDSAMYFCASSEARGSEAFFGQGTRLTVV.

V gene TRBV28 combines with J gene TRBJ2-5; TRBD2 agrees at 15 bases. Germline assignment: CDR1 MDHEN and CDR2 SYDVKM. The junction had 10 bases not matched to a gene; V was cut back by 8 bases and J by 6 bases. This CDR3 region has 16 residues. CDR3 residues: CASGAGLAGGAKTQYF. The CDR3 DNA follows: TGTGCCAGCGGGGCCGGACTAGCGGGAGGGGCGAAGACCCAGTACTTC.

V and J are TRBV3-1 and TRBJ2-5; D might be TRBD1 (7 bases). TRBJ2-1 explains the end of the DNA better; the J call may be wrong. The CDR3 length is 15 residues. CDR1 and CDR2 (germline): LGHDT, YNNKEL (reference sequence). The CDR3 sequence is CASSLRGGQEETQFF. In nucleotides, the CDR3 is TGTGCCAGCAGCCTGCGGGGCGGACAGGAAGAGACCCAGTTCTTC.

This clonotype was recorded at least ten times. The chain joins TRBV29-1 to TRBJ1-5; D remains ambiguous. The CDR3 loop spans 16 amino acids. CDR1 and CDR2 from the germline V gene are SQVTM and ANQGSEA. V lost 0 bases, J lost 6 bases, and 18 bases lay in between. This chain's CDR3 is CSVEDLEAATGQPQHF. The CDR3 DNA is TGCAGCGTTGAAGATCTCGAGGCCGCTACGGGTCAGCCCCAGCATTTT.

This clonotype was recorded at least ten times. The chain joins TRBV5-4 to TRBJ2-1; D unresolved. CDR3 length: 12 amino acids. In germline, CDR1 is SGHNT, CDR2 YYREEE (reference sequence). V was clipped by 4 bases and J by 6 bases, with 8 bases between them. CDR3 nucleotide sequence: TGTGCCAGCAGCCCCCACCGCAATGAGCAGTTCTTC. The encoded protein is CASSPHRNEQFF.

This clonotype was recorded many times. The chain combines TRBV7-2 with TRBJ2-5; D gene unclear. V lost 5 bases and J lost 2, with 6 bases in between. Germline V lookup: CDR1 SGHTA, CDR2 FQGNSA. The CDR3 totals 12 residues. The CDR3 protein is CASSGPQETQYF. In DNA, the CDR3 is TGTGCCAGCAGCGGTCCACAAGAGACCCAGTACTTC.

In its sample, this clonotype was seen once. V is TRBV4-2 and J is TRBJ2-7; the D is unclear. Germline V lookup: CDR1 LGHNA, CDR2 YNFKEQ. The ends were cut back, 1 base at V and 7 bases at J, with 17 bases in the middle. This CDR3 is 15 amino acids long. This chain's CDR3 is CASSQGSLVGWEQYF. The CDR3 nucleotides read TGTGCCAGCAGCCAAGGGTCCCTAGTAGGGTGGGAGCAGTACTTC.

The genes are TRBV18 and TRBJ2-1, with D unresolved. Germline V lookup: CDR1 KGHSH, CDR2 LQKENI. The germline V and J ends were trimmed by 4 bases and 2 bases, with 18 bases remaining between them. The CDR3 contains 17 residues. CDR3 protein: CASSLNPLITAYNEQFF. CDR3 DNA: TGTGCCAGCTCACTAAACCCTTTGATTACTGCCTACAATGAGCAGTTCTTC.

This clonotype was recorded at least ten times. The chain joins TRBV6-6 to TRBJ2-7; D gene ambiguous. V was pared by 2 bases and J by 1 base, with 9 bases between. The germline CDR1 and CDR2 sequences are MNHNY and SVGAGI (reference sequence). The CDR3 is 14 amino acids. CDR3 nucleotides: TGTGCCAGCAGTTACGTCTTCCAATCCTACGAGCAGTACTTC. Translating gives CASSYVFQSYEQYF.

This clonotype was found a few times. The rearrangement joins TRBV7-9 to TRBJ1-1, with TRBD1 matching 10 bases. The V gene end was trimmed by 2 bases and the J gene end by 6 bases; junction bases not matched to a gene: 6. CDR1 SEHNR and CDR2 FQNEAQ come from the germline V gene (reference sequence). This CDR3 is 15 amino acids long. The CDR3 bases are TGTGCCAGCAGCTTAACCGGACAGGGGGACGCTGAAGCTTTCTTT. It specifies CASSLTGQGDAEAFF. The full variable domain, in which reference TRBV7-9 and TRBJ1-1 provide the parts outside the CDR3, is DTGVSQNPRHKITKRGQNVTFRCDPISEHNRLYWYRQTLGQGPEFLTYFQNEAQLEKSRLLSDRFSAERPKGSFSTLEIQRTEQGDSAMYLCASSLTGQGDAEAFFGQGTRLTVV.